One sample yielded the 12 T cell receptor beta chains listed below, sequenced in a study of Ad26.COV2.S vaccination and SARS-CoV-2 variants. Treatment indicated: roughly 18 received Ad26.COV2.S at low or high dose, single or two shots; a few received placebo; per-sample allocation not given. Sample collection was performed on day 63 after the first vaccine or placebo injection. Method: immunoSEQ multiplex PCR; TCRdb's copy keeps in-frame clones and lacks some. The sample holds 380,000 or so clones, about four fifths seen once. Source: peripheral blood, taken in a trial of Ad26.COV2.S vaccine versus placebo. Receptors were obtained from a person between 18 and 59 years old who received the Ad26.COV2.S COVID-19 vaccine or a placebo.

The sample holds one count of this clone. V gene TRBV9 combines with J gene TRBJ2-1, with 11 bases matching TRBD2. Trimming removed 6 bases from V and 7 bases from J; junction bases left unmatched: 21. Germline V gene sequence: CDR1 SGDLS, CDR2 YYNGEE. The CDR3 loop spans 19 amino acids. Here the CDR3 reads CASTQISGGAEGIKNEQFF. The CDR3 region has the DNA TGTGCCAGCACCCAAATTAGCGGGGGGGCCGAAGGCATTAAAAATGAGCAGTTCTTC.

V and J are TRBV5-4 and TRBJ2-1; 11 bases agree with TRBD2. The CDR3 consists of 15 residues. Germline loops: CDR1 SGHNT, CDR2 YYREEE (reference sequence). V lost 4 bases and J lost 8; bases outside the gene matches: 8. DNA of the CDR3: TGTGCCAGCAGCACCTTAGCGGGGGGGTTTGATGAGCAGTTCTTC. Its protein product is CASSTLAGGFDEQFF.

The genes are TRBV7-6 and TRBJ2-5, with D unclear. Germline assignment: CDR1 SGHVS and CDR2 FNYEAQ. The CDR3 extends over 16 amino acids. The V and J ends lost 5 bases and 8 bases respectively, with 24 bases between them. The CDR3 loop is CASSPVVGIWKGTQYF. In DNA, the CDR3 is TGTGCCAGCAGCCCAGTCGTGGGAATTTGGAAAGGCACCCAGTACTTC. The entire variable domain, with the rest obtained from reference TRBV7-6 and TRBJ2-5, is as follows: GAGVSQSPRYKVTKRGQDVALRCDPISGHVSLYWYRQALGQGPEFLTYFNYEAQQDKSGLPNDRFSAERPEGSISTLTIQRTEQRDSAMYRCASSPVVGIWKGTQYFGPGTRLLVL.

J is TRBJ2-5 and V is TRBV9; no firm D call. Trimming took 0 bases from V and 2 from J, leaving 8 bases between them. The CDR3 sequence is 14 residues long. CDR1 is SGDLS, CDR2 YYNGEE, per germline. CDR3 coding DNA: TGTGCCAGCAGCGTAGGATATACGCAAGAGACCCAGTACTTC. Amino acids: CASSVGYTQETQYF.

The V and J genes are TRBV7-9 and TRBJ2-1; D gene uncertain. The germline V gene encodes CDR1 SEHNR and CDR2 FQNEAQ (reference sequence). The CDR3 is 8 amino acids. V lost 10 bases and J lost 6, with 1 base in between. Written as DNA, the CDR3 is TGTGCCACCAATGAGCAGTTCTTC. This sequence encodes CATNEQFF.

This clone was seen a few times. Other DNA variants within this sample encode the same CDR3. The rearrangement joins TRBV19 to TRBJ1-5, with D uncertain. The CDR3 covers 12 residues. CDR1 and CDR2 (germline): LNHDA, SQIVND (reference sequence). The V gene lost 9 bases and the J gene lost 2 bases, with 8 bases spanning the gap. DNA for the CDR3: TGTGCCAGCGGACTTGGCAATCAGCCCCAGCATTTT. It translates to CASGLGNQPQHF.

The CDR3 spells CASSPPGGLASYEQYF. The CDR3 DNA is TGTGCCAGCTCACCACCGGGTGGGTTGGCCTCCTACGAGCAGTACTTC. V and J are TRBV18 and TRBJ2-7, with no clear D. Germline assignment: CDR1 KGHSH and CDR2 LQKENI. V was trimmed by 0 bases and J by 0 bases, leaving 12 bases between them. The CDR3 sequence is 16 residues long.

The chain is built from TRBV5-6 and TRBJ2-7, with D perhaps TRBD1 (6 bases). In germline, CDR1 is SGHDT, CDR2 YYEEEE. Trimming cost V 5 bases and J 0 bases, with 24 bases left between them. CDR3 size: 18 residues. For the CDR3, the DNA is TGTGCCAGCAGGTTAGAAGGTGGGGGCGCCATTTACTCCTACGAGCAGTACTTC. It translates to CASRLEGGGAIYSYEQYF.

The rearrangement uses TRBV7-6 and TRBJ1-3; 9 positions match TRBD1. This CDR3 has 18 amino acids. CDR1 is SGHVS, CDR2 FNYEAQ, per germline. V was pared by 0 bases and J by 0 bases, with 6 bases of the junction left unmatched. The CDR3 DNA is TGTGCCAGCAGCTTAGCGGGGACAGGGATAACCTCTGGAAACACCATATATTTT. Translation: CASSLAGTGITSGNTIYF.

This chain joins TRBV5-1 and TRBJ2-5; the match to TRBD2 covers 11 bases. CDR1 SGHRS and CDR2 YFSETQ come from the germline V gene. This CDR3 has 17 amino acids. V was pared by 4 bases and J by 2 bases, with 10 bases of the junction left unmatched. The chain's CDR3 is CASSRSMLAGGQETQYF. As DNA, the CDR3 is TGCGCCAGCAGCAGAAGTATGCTAGCGGGGGGTCAAGAGACCCAGTACTTC.

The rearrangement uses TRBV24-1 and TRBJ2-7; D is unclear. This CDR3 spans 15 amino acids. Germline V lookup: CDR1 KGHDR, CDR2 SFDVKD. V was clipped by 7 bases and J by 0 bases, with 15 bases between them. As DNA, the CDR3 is TGTGCCACCAGGGCCCTCGGGTCACTCTCCTACGAGCAGTACTTC. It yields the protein CATRALGSLSYEQYF.

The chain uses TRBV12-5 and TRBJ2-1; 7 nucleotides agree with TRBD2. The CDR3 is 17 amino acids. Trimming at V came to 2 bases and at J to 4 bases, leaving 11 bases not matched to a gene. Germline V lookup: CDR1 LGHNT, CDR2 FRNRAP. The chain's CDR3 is CASGLPRGGDSYNEQFF. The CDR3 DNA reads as TGTGCTAGTGGTTTGCCCCGTGGGGGGGACTCTTACAATGAGCAGTTCTTC.